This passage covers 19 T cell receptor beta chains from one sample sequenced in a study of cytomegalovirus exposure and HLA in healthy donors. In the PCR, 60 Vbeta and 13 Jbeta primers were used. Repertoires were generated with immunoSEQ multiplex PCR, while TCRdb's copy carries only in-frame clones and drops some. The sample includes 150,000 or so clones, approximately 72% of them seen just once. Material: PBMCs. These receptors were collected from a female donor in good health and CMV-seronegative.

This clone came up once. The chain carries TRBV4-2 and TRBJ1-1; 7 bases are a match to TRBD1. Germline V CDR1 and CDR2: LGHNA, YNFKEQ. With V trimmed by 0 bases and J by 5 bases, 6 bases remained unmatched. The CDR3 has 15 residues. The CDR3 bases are TGTGCCAGCAGCCAAGATTTAGTACAGGGGACTGAAGCTTTCTTT. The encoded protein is CASSQDLVQGTEAFF.

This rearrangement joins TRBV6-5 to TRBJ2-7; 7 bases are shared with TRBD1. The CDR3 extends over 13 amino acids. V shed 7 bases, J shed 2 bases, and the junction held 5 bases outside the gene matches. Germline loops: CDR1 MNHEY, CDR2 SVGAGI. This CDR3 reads CASIPTGTYEQYF. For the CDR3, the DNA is TGTGCCAGCATCCCGACAGGGACCTACGAGCAGTACTTC.

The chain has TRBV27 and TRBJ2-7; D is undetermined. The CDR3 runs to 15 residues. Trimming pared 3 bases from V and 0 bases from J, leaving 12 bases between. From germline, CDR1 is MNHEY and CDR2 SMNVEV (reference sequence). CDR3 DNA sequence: TGTGCCAGCAGTTTTGTGGGCTTGAGCTCCTACGAGCAGTACTTC. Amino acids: CASSFVGLSSYEQYF.

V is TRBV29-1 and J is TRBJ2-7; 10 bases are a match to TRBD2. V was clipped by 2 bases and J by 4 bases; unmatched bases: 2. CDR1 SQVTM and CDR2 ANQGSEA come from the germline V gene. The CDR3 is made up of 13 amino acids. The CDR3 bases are TGCAGCGTTGAACAGCGGGAGGGGTACGAGCAGTACTTC. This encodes CSVEQREGYEQYF.

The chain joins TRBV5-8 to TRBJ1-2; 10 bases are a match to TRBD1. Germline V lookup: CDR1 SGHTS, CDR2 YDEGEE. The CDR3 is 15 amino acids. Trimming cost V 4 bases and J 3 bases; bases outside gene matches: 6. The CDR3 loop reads CASSRGDRGDYGYTF. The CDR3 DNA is TGTGCCAGCAGCCGGGGGGACAGGGGTGACTATGGCTACACCTTC.

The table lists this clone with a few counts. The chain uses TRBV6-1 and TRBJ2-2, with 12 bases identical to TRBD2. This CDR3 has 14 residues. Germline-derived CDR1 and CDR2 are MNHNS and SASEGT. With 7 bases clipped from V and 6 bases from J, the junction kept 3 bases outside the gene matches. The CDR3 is CASNPSGGAGELFF. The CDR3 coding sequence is TGTGCCAGCAATCCTAGCGGGGGGGCCGGGGAGCTGTTTTTT.

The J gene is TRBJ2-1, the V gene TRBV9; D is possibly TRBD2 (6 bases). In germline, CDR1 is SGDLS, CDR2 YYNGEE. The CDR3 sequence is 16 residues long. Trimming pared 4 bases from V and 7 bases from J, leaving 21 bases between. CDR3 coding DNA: TGTGCCAGCAGCACTGAGACTAGTTGGGAGGATAATGAGCAGTTCTTC. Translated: CASSTETSWEDNEQFF. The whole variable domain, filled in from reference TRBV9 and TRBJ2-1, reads DSGVTQTPKHLITATGQRVTLRCSPRSGDLSVYWYQQSLDQGLQFLIQYYNGEERAKGNILERFSAQQFPDLHSELNLSSLELGDSALYFCASSTETSWEDNEQFFGPGTRLTVL.

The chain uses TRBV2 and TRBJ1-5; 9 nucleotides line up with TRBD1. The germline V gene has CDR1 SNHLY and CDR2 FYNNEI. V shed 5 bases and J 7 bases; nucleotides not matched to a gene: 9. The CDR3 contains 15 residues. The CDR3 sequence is CASSPTTGGGQPQHF. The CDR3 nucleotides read TGTGCCAGCAGTCCTACCACAGGGGGCGGACAGCCCCAGCATTTT.

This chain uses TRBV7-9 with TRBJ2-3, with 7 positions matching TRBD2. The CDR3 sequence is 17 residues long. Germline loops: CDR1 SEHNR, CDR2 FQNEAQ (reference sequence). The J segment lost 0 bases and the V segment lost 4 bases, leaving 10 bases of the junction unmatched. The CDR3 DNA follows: TGTGCCAGCAGCTCCCCGCGGTCCGGGAGGAGCACAGATACGCAGTATTTT. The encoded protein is CASSSPRSGRSTDTQYF.

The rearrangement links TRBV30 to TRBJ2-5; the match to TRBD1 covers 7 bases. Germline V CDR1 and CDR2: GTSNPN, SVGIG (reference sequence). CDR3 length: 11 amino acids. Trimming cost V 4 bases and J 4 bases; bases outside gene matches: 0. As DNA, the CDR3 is TGTGCCTGGACAGGGGGAGAGACCCAGTACTTC. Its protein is CAWTGGETQYF.

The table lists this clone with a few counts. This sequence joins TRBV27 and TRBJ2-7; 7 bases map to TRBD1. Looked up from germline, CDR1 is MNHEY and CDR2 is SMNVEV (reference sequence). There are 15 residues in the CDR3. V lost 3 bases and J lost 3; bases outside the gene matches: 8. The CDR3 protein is CASSFGTEKGYEQYF. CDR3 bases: TGTGCCAGCAGTTTCGGGACAGAGAAGGGCTACGAGCAGTACTTC.

The CDR3 bases are TGTGCCAGCAGCGGACGGGACAGTTTGAGTGGCTACACCTTC. The encoded protein is CASSGRDSLSGYTF. The V and J genes are TRBV5-4 and TRBJ1-2, with TRBD1 matching over 7 bases. Germline trimming cut 4 bases from V and 7 bases from J; bases unmatched to any gene: 10. Germline CDR1 SGHNT, CDR2 YYREEE (reference sequence). This CDR3 is built from 14 residues.

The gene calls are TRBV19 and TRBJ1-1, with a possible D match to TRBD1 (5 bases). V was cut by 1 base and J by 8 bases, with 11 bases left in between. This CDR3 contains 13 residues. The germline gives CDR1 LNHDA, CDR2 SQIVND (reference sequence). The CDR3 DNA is TGTGCCAGTAGTATAGCTCAGGGCCGAGAAGCTTTCTTT. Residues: CASSIAQGREAFF.

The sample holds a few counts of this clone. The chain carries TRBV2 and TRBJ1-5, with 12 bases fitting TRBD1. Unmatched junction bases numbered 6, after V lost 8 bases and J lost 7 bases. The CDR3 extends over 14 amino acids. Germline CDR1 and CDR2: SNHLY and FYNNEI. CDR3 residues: CASAGTGGIQPQHF. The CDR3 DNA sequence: TGTGCCAGCGCCGGGACAGGGGGCATACAGCCCCAGCATTTT.

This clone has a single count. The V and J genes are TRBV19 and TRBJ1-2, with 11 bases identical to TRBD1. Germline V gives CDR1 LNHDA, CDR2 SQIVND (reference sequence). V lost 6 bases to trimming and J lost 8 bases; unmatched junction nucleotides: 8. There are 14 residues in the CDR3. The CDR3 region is CASRRTGGSLGYTF. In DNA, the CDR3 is TGTGCCAGTAGGCGGACAGGGGGCTCTTTAGGCTACACCTTC.

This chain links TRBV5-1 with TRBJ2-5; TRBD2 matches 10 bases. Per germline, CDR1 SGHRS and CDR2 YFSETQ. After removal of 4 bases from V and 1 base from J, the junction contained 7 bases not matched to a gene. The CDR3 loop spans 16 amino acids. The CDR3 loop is CASSLGAGGRQETQYF. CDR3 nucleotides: TGCGCCAGCAGCCTCGGAGCGGGGGGGCGCCAAGAGACCCAGTACTTC.

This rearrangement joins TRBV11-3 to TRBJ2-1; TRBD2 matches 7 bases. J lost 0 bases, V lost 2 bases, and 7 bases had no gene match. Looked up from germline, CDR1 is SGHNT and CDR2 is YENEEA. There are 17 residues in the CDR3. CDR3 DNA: TGTGCCAGCAGCTTAAGGGAGGGAAGGGGCTCCTACAATGAGCAGTTCTTC. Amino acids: CASSLREGRGSYNEQFF.

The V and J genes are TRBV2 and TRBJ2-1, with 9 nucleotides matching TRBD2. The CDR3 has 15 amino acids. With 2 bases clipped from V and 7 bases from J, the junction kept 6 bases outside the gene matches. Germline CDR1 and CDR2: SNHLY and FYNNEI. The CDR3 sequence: CASSERREGRNEQFF. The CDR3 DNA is TGTGCCAGCAGTGAACGGCGGGAGGGCCGAAATGAGCAGTTCTTC.

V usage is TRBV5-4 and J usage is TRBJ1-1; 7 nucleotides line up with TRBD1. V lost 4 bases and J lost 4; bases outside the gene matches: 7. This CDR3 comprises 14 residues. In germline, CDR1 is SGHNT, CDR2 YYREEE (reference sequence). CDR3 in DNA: TGTGCCAGCAGCCACGACAGGGTTAGCACTGAAGCTTTCTTT. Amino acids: CASSHDRVSTEAFF.